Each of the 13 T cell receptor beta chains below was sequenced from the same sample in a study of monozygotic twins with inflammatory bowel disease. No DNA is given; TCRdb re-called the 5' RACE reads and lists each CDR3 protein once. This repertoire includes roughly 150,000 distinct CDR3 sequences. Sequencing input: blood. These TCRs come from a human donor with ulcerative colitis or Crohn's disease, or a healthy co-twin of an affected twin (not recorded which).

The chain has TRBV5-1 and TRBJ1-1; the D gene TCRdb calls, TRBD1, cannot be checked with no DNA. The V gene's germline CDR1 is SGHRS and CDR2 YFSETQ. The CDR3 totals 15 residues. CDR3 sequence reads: CASTLGTGGSTEAFF.

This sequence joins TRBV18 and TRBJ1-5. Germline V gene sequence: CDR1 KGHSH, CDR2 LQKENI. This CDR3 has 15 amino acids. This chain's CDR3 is CASSPGINSNQPQHF.

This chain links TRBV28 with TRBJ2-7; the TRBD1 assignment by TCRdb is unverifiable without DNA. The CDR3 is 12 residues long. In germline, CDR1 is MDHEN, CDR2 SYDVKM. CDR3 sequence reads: CASGIPQGEQYF. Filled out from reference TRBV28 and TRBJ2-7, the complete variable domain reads DVKVTQSSRYLVKRTGEKVFLECVQDMDHENMFWYRQDPGLGLRLIYFSYDVKMKEKGDIPEGYSVSREKKERFSLILESASTNQTSMYLCASGIPQGEQYFGPGTRLTVT.

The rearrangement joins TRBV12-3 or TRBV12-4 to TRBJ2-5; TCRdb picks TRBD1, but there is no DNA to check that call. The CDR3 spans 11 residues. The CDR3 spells CASSTLSGVYF.

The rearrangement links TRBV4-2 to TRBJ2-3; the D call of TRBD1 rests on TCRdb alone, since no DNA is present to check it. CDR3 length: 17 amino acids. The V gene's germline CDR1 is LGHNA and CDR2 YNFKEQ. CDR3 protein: CASSQRGVGQGSDTQYF.

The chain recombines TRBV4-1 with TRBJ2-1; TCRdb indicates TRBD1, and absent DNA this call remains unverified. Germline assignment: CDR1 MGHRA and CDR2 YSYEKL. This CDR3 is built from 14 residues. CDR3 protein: CASSPTGQVNEQFF.

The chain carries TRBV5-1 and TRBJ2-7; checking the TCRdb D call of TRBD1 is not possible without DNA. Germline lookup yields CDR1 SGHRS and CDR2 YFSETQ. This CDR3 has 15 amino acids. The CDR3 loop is CASSLAGQGVYEQYF.

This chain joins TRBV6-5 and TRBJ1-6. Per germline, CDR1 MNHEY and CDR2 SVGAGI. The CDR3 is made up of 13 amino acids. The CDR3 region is CASKKTYNSPLHF.

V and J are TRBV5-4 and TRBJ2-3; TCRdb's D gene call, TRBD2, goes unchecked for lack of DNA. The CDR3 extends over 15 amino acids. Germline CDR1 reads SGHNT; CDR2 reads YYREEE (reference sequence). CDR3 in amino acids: CASSWGGGATDTQYF.

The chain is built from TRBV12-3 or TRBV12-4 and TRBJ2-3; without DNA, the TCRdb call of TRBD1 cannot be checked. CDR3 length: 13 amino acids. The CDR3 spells CASSFLGADTQYF.

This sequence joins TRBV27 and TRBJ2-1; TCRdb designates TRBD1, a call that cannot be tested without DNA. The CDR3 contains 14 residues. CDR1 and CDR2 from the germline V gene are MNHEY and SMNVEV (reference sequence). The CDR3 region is CASSEQGLYNEQFF.

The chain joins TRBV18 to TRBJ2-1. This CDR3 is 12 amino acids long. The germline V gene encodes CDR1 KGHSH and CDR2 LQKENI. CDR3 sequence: CASSPGNDEQFF. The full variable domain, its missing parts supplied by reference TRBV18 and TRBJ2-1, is NAGVMQNPRHLVRRRGQEARLRCSPMKGHSHVYWYRQLPEEGLKFMVYLQKENIIDESGMPKERFSAEFPKEGPSILRIQQVVRGDSAAYFCASSPGNDEQFFGPGTRLTVL.

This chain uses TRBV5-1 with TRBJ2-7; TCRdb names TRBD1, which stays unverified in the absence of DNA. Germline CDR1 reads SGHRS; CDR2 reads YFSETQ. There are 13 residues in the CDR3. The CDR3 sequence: CASSSQGTYEQYF.